This entry lists 8 T cell receptor beta chains sequenced from one sample in a study of blood T cell repertoires in COVID-19. This table comes from immunoSEQ multiplex PCR, and its TCRdb copy is limited to in-frame clones, with some not included. The sample includes under 150,000 clones, approximately 86% of them seen just once. The sequencing input was PBMCs or T cells enriched from blood (not recorded which). The receptors derive from a woman aged 50 to 65 who had recovered from COVID-19.

The chain is built from TRBV6-1 and TRBJ1-1, with TRBD1 as a possible D gene (6 bases). Germline assignment: CDR1 MNHNS and CDR2 SASEGT. Trimming cost V 3 bases and J 1 base, with 12 bases left between them. The CDR3 is 15 amino acids. CDR3 bases: TGTGCCAGCAGTGACCCCAGGGGCGCGAACACTGAAGCTTTCTTT. Translating it yields CASSDPRGANTEAFF.

The rearrangement uses TRBV11-2 and TRBJ1-1, with no clear D. Germline V gives CDR1 SGHAT, CDR2 FQNNGV. The CDR3 extends over 12 amino acids. V was clipped by 1 base and J by 3 bases, with 3 bases between them. This CDR3 reads CASSLGDTEAFF. The CDR3 DNA is TGTGCCAGCAGCTTAGGAGACACTGAAGCTTTCTTT. The whole variable domain, filled in from reference TRBV11-2 and TRBJ1-1, reads EAGVAQSPRYKIIEKRQSVAFWCNPISGHATLYWYQQILGQGPKLLIQFQNNGVVDDSQLPKDRFSAERLKGVDSTLKIQPAKLEDSAVYLCASSLGDTEAFFGQGTRLTVV.

The chain uses TRBV5-1 and TRBJ2-3; maybe TRBD1 (6 bases). V was shortened by 0 bases and J by 1 base, with 6 bases between the two germline ends. The CDR3 has 14 amino acids. Germline-derived CDR1 and CDR2 are SGHRS and YFSETQ. CDR3 protein: CASSLDRGTDTQYF. The CDR3 DNA reads as TGCGCCAGCAGCTTGGACAGGGGCACAGATACGCAGTATTTT. The full variable domain, completed using reference TRBV5-1 and TRBJ2-3, is KAGVTQTPRYLIKTRGQQVTLSCSPISGHRSVSWYQQTPGQGLQFLFEYFSETQRNKGNFPGRFSGRQFSNSRSEMNVSTLELGDSALYLCASSLDRGTDTQYFGPGTRLTVL.

This sequence joins TRBV10-3 and TRBJ1-5; tentatively, D is TRBD1 (5 bases). Germline CDR1 and CDR2: ENHRY and SYGVKD. V lost 0 bases, J lost 3 bases, and 12 bases lay in between. This CDR3 is 16 amino acids long. CDR3 amino acids: CAISESGGADNQPQHF. CDR3 nucleotides: TGTGCCATCAGTGAGTCGGGTGGGGCAGACAATCAGCCCCAGCATTTT.

The J gene is TRBJ1-1, the V gene TRBV9, with 12 bases matching TRBD1. V lost 3 bases to trimming and J lost 4 bases; unmatched junction nucleotides: 4. The CDR3 is made up of 15 amino acids. Germline CDR1 reads SGDLS; CDR2 reads YYNGEE. This CDR3 reads CASSAGQGAFTEAFF. DNA for the CDR3: TGTGCCAGCAGCGCGGGACAGGGGGCTTTCACTGAAGCTTTCTTT. Using reference TRBV9 and TRBJ1-1 for the parts outside the CDR3, the full variable domain is DSGVTQTPKHLITATGQRVTLRCSPRSGDLSVYWYQQSLDQGLQFLIQYYNGEERAKGNILERFSAQQFPDLHSELNLSSLELGDSALYFCASSAGQGAFTEAFFGQGTRLTVV.

This chain uses TRBV7-6 with TRBJ1-6, with D maybe TRBD1 (6 bases). Trimming cost V 4 bases and J 4 bases, with 11 bases left between them. The CDR3 extends over 15 amino acids. Per germline, CDR1 SGHVS and CDR2 FNYEAQ. The CDR3 nucleotides read TGTGCCAGCAGCTCCGGACAGAAATATAATTCACCCCTCCACTTT. Translation: CASSSGQKYNSPLHF.

This rearrangement joins TRBV11-2 to TRBJ2-5, with TRBD2 matching 10 bases. Germline values: CDR1 SGHAT, CDR2 FQNNGV. The CDR3 spans 16 residues. The ends lost 4 bases at V and 5 bases at J; junction bases unmatched: 10. CDR3 amino acids: CASSSTFSGGAETQYF. The CDR3 DNA reads as TGTGCCAGCAGCTCCACCTTCAGCGGGGGGGCGGAGACCCAGTACTTC.

The chain joins TRBV15 to TRBJ1-5; 7 nucleotides agree with TRBD1. Germline V gives CDR1 LNHNV, CDR2 YYDKDF (reference sequence). The CDR3 contains 18 residues. The V gene end was trimmed by 1 base and the J gene end by 6 bases; junction bases not matched to a gene: 15. The CDR3, as DNA: TGTGCCACCAGCAGAGGAAATATCCCCGACAGGGTGGGTCAGCCCCAGCATTTT. Amino acids: CATSRGNIPDRVGQPQHF.